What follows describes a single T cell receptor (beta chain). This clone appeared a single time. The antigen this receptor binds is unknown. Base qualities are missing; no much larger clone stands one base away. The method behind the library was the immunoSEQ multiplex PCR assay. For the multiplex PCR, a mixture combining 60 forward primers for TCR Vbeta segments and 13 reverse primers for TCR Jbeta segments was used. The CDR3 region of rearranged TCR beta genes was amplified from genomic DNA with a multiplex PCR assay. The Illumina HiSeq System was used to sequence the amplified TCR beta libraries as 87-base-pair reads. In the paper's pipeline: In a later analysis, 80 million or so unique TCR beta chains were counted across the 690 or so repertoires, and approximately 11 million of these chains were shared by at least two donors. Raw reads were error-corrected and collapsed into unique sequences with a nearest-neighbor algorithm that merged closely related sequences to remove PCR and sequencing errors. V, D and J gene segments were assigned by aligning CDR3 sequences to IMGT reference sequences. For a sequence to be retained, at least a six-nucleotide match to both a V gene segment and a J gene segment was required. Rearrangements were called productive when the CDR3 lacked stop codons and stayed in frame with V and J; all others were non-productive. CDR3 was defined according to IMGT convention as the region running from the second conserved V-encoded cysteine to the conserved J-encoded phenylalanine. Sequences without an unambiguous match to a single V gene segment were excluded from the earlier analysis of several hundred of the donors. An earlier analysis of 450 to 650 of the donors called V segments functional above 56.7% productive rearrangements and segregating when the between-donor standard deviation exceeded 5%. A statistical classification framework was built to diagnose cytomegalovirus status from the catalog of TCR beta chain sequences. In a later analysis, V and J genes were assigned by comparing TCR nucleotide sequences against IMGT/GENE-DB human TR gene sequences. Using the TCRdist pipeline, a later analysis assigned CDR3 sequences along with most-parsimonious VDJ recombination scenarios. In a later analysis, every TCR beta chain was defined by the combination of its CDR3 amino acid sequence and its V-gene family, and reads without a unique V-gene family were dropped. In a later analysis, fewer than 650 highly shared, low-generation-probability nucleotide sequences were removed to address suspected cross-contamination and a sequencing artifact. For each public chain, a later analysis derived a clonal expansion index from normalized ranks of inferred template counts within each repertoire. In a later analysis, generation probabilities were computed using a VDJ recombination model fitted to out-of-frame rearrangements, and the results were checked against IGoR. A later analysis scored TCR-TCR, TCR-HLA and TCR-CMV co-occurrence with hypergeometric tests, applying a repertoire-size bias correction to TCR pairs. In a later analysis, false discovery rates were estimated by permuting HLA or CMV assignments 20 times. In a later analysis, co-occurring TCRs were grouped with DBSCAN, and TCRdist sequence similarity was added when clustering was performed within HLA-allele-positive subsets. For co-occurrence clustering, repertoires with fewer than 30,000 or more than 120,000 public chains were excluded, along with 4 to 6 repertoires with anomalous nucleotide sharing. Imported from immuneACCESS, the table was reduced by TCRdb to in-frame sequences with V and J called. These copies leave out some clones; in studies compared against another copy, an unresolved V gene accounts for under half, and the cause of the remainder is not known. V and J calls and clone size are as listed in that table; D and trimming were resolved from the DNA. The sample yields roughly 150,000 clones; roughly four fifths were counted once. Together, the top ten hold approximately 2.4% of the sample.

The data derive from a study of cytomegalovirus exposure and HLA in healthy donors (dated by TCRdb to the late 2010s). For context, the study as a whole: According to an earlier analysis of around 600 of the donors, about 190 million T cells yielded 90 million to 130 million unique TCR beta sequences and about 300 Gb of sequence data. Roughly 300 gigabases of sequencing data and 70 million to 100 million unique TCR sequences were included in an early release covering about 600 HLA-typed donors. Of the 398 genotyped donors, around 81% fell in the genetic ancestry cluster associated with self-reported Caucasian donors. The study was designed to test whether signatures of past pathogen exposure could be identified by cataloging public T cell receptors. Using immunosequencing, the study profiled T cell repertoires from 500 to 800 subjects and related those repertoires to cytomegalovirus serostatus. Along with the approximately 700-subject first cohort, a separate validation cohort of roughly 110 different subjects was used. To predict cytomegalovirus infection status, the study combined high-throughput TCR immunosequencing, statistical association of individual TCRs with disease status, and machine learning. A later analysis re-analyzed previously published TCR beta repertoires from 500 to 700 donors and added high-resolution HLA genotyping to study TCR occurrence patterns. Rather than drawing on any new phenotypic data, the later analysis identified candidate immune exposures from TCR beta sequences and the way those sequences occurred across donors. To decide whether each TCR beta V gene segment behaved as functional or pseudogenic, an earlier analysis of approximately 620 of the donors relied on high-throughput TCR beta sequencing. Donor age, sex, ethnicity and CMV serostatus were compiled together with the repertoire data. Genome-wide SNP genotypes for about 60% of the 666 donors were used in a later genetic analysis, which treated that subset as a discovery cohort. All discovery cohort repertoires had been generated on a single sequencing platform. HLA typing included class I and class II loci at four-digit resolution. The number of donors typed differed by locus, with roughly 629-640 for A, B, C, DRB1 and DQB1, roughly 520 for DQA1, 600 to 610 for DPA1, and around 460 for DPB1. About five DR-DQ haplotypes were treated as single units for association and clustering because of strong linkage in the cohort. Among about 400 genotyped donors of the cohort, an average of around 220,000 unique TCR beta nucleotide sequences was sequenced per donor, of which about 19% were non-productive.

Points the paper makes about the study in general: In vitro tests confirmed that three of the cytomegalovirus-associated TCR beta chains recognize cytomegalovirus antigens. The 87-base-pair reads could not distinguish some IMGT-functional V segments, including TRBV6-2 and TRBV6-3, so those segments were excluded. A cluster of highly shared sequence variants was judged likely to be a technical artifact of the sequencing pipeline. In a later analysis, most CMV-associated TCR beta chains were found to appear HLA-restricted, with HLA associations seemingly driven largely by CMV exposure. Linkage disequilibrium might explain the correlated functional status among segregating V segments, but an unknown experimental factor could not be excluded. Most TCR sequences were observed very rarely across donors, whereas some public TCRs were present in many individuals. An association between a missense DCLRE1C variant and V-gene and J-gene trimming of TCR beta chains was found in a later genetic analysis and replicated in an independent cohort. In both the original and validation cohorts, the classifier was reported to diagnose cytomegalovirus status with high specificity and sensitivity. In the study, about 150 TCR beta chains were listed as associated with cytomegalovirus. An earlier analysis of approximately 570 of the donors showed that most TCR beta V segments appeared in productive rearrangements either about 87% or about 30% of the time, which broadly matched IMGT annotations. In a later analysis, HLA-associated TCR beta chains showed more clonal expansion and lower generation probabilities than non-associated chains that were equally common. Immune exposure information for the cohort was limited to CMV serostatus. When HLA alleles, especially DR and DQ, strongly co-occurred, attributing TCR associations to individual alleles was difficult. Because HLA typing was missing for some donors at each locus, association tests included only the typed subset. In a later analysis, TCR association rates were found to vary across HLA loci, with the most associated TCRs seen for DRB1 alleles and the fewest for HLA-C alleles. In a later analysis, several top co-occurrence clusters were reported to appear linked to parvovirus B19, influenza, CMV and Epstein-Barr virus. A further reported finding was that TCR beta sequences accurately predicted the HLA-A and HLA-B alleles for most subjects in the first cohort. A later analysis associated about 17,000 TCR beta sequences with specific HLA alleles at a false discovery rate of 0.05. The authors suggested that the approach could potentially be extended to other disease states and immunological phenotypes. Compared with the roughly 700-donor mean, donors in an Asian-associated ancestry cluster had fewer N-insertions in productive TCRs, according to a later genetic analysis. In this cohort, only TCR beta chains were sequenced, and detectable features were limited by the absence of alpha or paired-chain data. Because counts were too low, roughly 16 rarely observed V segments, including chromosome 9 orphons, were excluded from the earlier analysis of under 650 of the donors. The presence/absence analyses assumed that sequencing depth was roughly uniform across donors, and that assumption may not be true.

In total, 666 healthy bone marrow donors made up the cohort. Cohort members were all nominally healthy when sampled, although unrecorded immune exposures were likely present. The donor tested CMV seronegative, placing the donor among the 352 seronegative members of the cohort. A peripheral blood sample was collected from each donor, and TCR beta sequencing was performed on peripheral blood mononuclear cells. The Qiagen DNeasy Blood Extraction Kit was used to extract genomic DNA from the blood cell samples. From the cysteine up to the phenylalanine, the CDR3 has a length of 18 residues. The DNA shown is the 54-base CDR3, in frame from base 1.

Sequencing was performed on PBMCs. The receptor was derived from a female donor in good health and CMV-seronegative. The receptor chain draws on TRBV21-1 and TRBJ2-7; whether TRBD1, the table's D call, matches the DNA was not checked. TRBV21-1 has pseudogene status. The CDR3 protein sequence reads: CASRVARVRQGTVCEQYF. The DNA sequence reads TGTGCCAGCAGGGTGGCTCGTGTAAGACAGGGTACCGTCTGCGAGCAGTACTTC.